Presented here are 14 T cell receptor beta chains from one specimen sequenced in a study of shared clonotypes between healthy human individuals. The assay was immunoSEQ multiplex PCR, and TCRdb's table has in-frame clones only and misses some. The data contain approximately 350,000 clones, around two thirds of them seen just once; the ten biggest clones take up about a tenth. The sequencing input was memory CD4+ T cells sorted from blood. Stated subset: CD45RA-negative fraction. Receptors originate from a man aged 25-40 years in good health.

The chain links TRBV28 to TRBJ1-2; D might be TRBD1 (6 bases). Germline-derived CDR1 and CDR2 are MDHEN and SYDVKM. The ends were cut back, 5 bases at V and 4 bases at J, with 14 bases in the middle. The CDR3 has 14 residues. CDR3: CASSVTQGSYGYTF. CDR3 nucleotides: TGTGCCAGCAGTGTTACACAGGGTAGCTATGGCTACACCTTC.

This chain joins TRBV5-4 and TRBJ2-3; 13 bases agree with TRBD2. This CDR3 is built from 16 residues. With V trimmed by 4 bases and J by 2 bases, 4 bases remained unmatched. Germline V gene lookup returns CDR1 SGHNT and CDR2 YYREEE (reference sequence). The CDR3 here is CASSGGLAGLTDTQYF. The CDR3 DNA follows: TGTGCCAGCAGCGGGGGACTAGCGGGACTCACAGATACGCAGTATTTT.

This clone was detected only once. V gene TRBV29-1 combines with J gene TRBJ2-3; either TRBD1 or TRBD2 may supply D (5 bases each). The V gene lost 4 bases and the J gene lost 2 bases, with 13 bases spanning the gap. Looked up from germline, CDR1 is SQVTM and CDR2 is ANQGSEA. The CDR3 runs 14 residues. CDR3 sequence reads: CSVVGTGSTDTQYF. CDR3 nucleotide sequence: TGCAGCGTTGTGGGGACCGGGTCCACAGATACGCAGTATTTT.

The gene calls are TRBV11-2 and TRBJ2-1; no reliable D call. Trimming took off 1 base at V and 9 bases at J, with 7 bases between the two ends. This CDR3 spans 12 amino acids. Germline assignment: CDR1 SGHAT and CDR2 FQNNGV. CDR3 protein: CASSLGWTEQFF. The DNA for the CDR3 is TGTGCCAGCAGCTTAGGATGGACTGAGCAGTTCTTC.

J is TRBJ2-7 and V is TRBV4-3; D unresolved. This CDR3 spans 13 amino acids. V was shortened by 6 bases and J by 5 bases, with 14 bases between the two germline ends. Germline V gene lookup returns CDR1 LGHNA and CDR2 YSLEER. CDR3 region: CASSPRLRHEQYF. CDR3 bases: TGCGCCAGCAGTCCGAGGCTGAGGCACGAGCAGTACTTC.

This clone was seen a single time. This chain connects TRBV19 to TRBJ2-3, with D possibly being TRBD2 (6 bases). In germline, CDR1 is LNHDA, CDR2 SQIVND (reference sequence). Trimming pared 3 bases from V and 0 bases from J, leaving 10 bases between. The CDR3 covers 15 residues. Here the CDR3 DNA reads TGTGCCAGTAGTATTGCCAGCGGGAGCACAGATACGCAGTATTTT. It translates to CASSIASGSTDTQYF. Full variable domain (rest looked up from reference TRBV19 and TRBJ2-3): DGGITQSPKYLFRKEGQNVTLSCEQNLNHDAMYWYRQDPGQGLRLIYYSQIVNDFQKGDIAEGYSVSREKKESFPLTVTSAQKNPTAFYLCASSIASGSTDTQYFGPGTRLTVL.

The CDR3 bases are TGTGCCACCAGCAGAGCCAAGACAGATATGTATGGCTACACCTTC. This gives the protein CATSRAKTDMYGYTF. The V gene is TRBV15, the J gene TRBJ1-2, with D possibly TRBD1 on 5 matching bases. V was pared by 1 base and J by 5 bases, with 14 bases between. The CDR3 consists of 15 residues. Germline V gene lookup returns CDR1 LNHNV and CDR2 YYDKDF (reference sequence). Full variable domain (rest looked up from reference TRBV15 and TRBJ1-2): DAMVIQNPRYQVTQFGKPVTLSCSQTLNHNVMYWYQQKSSQAPKLLFHYYDKDFNNEADTPDNFQSRRPNTSFCFLDIRSPGLGDTAMYLCATSRAKTDMYGYTFGSGTRLTVV.

The rearrangement links TRBV27 to TRBJ2-1; 7 bases match TRBD1. This CDR3 comprises 15 residues. Germline V gives CDR1 MNHEY, CDR2 SMNVEV (reference sequence). J was trimmed by 5 bases and V by 6 bases; bases with no gene match: 10. The CDR3 is CASSRQGVGHNEQFF. CDR3 sequence (DNA): TGTGCCAGCAGCCGACAGGGAGTGGGGCACAATGAGCAGTTCTTC.

This clone was seen more than once but under ten times. The chain combines TRBV2 with TRBJ1-1; possible D gene TRBD1, 6 bases. Germline values: CDR1 SNHLY, CDR2 FYNNEI. The CDR3 sequence is 15 residues long. With 4 bases removed from V and 0 bases from J, the gap between germline ends came to 12 bases. In nucleotides, the CDR3 is TGTGCCAGCAGTGCCGGGACACCTATGAACACTGAAGCTTTCTTT. Protein: CASSAGTPMNTEAFF. The entire variable domain, with the rest obtained from reference TRBV2 and TRBJ1-1, is as follows: EPEVTQTPSHQVTQMGQEVILRCVPISNHLYFYWYRQILGQKVEFLVSFYNNEISEKSEIFDDQFSVERPDGSNFTLKIRSTKLEDSAMYFCASSAGTPMNTEAFFGQGTRLTVV.

The chain joins TRBV18 to TRBJ2-1, with 9 bases matching TRBD2. Germline trimming cut 3 bases from V and 7 bases from J; bases unmatched to any gene: 7. Germline V gene sequence: CDR1 KGHSH, CDR2 LQKENI. The CDR3 contains 15 residues. The CDR3 protein is CASSPSLAGMNEQFF. The CDR3 coding sequence is TGTGCCAGCTCACCCTCCCTAGCGGGAATGAATGAGCAGTTCTTC.

Written as DNA, the CDR3 is TGTGCCAGCACCGCCGGGACAGTTGGATACGAGCAGTACTTC. It encodes CASTAGTVGYEQYF. The chain couples TRBV9 to TRBJ2-7, with TRBD1 matching over 7 bases. Germline V lookup: CDR1 SGDLS, CDR2 YYNGEE. Trimming removed 6 bases from V and 4 bases from J; junction bases left unmatched: 10. The CDR3 runs 14 residues.

The V and J genes are TRBV10-2 and TRBJ1-5; D uncertain. Trimming took 7 bases from V and 7 from J, leaving 14 bases between them. Germline-derived CDR1 and CDR2 are WSHSY and SAAADI. The CDR3 runs to 13 residues. The CDR3 spells CASTVGGQQPQHF. As DNA, the CDR3 is TGCGCCAGCACGGTTGGAGGGCAACAGCCCCAGCATTTT.

This chain links TRBV7-9 with TRBJ2-7, with D perhaps matching TRBD2 (6 bases). This CDR3 spans 15 amino acids. Germline V gene sequence: CDR1 SEHNR, CDR2 FQNEAQ (reference sequence). V dropped 5 bases and J dropped 0 bases, with 14 bases sitting between them. The CDR3 reads CASSRSGRNSYEQYF. The CDR3 DNA follows: TGTGCCAGCAGCCGCAGCGGGCGGAACTCCTACGAGCAGTACTTC.

This clone was seen only a few times. The chain joins TRBV6-6 to TRBJ2-1; a possible D gene is TRBD2 (5 bases). V was cut by 3 bases and J by 0 bases, with 9 bases left in between. Germline CDR1 and CDR2: MNHNY and SVGAGI (reference sequence). The CDR3 runs 15 residues. As DNA, the CDR3 is TGTGCCAGCAGTTATAGCGTGAGCTCCTACAATGAGCAGTTCTTC. This gives the protein CASSYSVSSYNEQFF.